This TCR beta chain was sequenced in a study of T-cell memory formation after mild COVID-19 (dated by TCRdb to about 2021). Context from the whole study: TCR sequence clusters from the two donors were found to be largely donor specific. Longitudinal TCRalpha and TCRbeta repertoire sequencing tracked T-cell clones expanding and contracting after mild COVID-19 in a couple of donors. Two young, previously healthy adult volunteers, one female and one male, were included in the cohort.

Ficoll-Paque density gradient centrifugation was used to isolate PBMCs. Broader findings and caveats from the paper: Contracting CD4+ clones appeared mostly in the CM and EM memory subsets, whereas CD8+ clones were enriched in EMRA. The study included only a couple of mild cases, and larger cohorts that include severe cases with pre-infection samples were judged to be necessary. Balanced CD4/CD8 phenotypes were observed for clones contracting from day 15 to 85, whereas a bias towards CD4+ was observed for a second wave of clones expanding from day 15 to 37. Some responding clones were detected in pre-infection memory, which suggested that pre-existing cross-reactive memory T cells had joined the SARS-CoV-2 response. SARS-CoV-2 specificity of the second-wave clones peaking on day 37 was not confirmed.

The reads were generated on an Illumina NovaSeq 6000. TCRalpha and TCRbeta cDNA libraries were built by 5'RACE with constant-segment primers, adding sample barcodes and unique molecular identifiers. RNA was extracted from every sample with Trizol reagent. Library amplification was performed in two PCR steps, and a second sample barcode and Illumina TruSeq adapters were introduced in the second step. Sequencing of the libraries was done on an Illumina NovaSeq, producing 2 x 150 bp paired-end reads. The original pipeline was this. Demultiplexing of reads and collapsing into UMI-guided consensus sequences were performed with migec v1.2.7. Using mixcr v2.1.11, UMI consensuses were aligned to TRA and TRB V and J templates and then assembled into clonotypes. Clonotypes were classified as expanded or contracted when called significant by both edgeR and NoisET, with noise models trained on biological replicates. For edgeR calls, a false discovery rate-adjusted p below 0.01 and a log2 fold-change threshold of 1 were applied. As an exploratory analysis of dynamics, max-normalized trajectories of the 1000 most abundant clonotypes were examined with PCA combined with hierarchical clustering. Separately sequenced CD4+ and CD8+ repertoires were used to assign a CD4 or CD8 phenotype to each responding clone. The public reads were quality trimmed at Q25 with fastp and then assembled into clones with MiXCR by TCRdb, keeping productive beta chains. One record per CDR3 amino acid sequence lists the most common genes and DNA. Clone size and V and J calls follow TCRdb, not the original study. The sample yields 150,000 to 200,000 distinct CDR3 sequences; 16% were counted once. The top ten constitute about 2.1% of the sample.

Looking up the germline V gene yields CDR1 SGHTA and CDR2 FQGNSA. CDR3 length: 16 amino acids, cysteine to phenylalanine. This entry keeps only the CDR3 DNA: 48 bases, framed from base 1. The germline ends are 13 bases apart after V is trimmed by 4 bases and J by 0 bases. This clonotype occurred a few times. Its antigen is unknown. Per-base qualities were not stored, and no clone one base away is much larger. The V gene is TRBV7-2 and the J gene is TRBJ2-1, with no confidently assigned D gene. Sequencing input: PBMCs or a T cell subset sorted from them (not recorded which). This TCR came from an adult woman who had mild COVID-19 (a few samples of this study predate the infection). The sample titles of this study are shuffled in the database, so cell type and time point are left out; the donor was told from shared clones. The CDR3 region reads CASSSRHGSSYNEQFF. The sequenced DNA: TGTGCCAGCAGCTCCCGACACGGCAGCTCCTACAATGAGCAGTTCTTC. The reference TRBV7-2 and TRBJ2-1 proteins fill in what lies around the CDR3, so the full variable domain reads GAGVSQSPSNKVTEKGKDVELRCDPISGHTALYWYRQSLGQGLEFLIYFQGNSAPDKSGLPSDRFSAERTGGSVSTLTIQRTQQEDSAVYLCASSSRHGSSYNEQFFGPGTRLTVL.